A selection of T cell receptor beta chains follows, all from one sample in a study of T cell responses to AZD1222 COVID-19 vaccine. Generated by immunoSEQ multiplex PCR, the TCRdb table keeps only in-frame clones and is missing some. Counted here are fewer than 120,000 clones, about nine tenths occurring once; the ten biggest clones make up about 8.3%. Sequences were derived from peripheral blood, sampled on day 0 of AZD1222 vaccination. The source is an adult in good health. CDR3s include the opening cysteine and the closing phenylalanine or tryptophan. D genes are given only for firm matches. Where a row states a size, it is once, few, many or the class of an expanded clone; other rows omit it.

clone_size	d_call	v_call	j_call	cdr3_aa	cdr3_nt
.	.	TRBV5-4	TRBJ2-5	CASREGAGETQYF	TGTGCCAGCAGGGAGGGGGCCGGAGAGACCCAGTACTTC
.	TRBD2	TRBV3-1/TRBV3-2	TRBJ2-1	CASSHPSGVLNEQFF	TGTGCCAGCAGCCACCCTAGCGGGGTGCTCAATGAGCAGTTCTTC
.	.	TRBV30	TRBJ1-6	CAWSPGGGRSYNSPLHF	TGTGCCTGGAGCCCTGGGGGGGGGCGCTCCTATAATTCACCCCTCCACTTT
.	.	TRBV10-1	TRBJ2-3	CASSESSPPTQYF	TGCGCCAGCAGTGAGTCCAGCCCTCCTACGCAGTATTTT
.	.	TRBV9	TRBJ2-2	CASSVGGGTNTGELFF	TGTGCCAGCAGCGTAGGTGGAGGGACGAACACCGGGGAGCTGTTTTTT
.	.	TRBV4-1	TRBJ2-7	CASSQWTNSYEQYF	TGCGCCAGCAGCCAGTGGACAAATTCCTACGAGCAGTACTTC
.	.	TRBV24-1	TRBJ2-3	CATSASRSPSTDTQYF	TGTGCCACCAGTGCGAGCCGTTCCCCTAGCACAGATACGCAGTATTTT
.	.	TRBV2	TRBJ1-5	CASSESGPQHF	TGTGCCAGCAGTGAGTCTGGGCCCCAGCATTTT
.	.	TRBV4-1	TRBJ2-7	CASSQVTRSYEQYF	TGCGCCAGCAGCCAAGTCACACGTAGCTACGAGCAGTACTTC
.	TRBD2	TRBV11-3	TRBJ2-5	CASSLVAGGPETQYF	TGTGCCAGCAGCTTAGTTGCGGGGGGGCCGGAGACCCAGTACTTC
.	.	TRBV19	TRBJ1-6	CASSIFAIMRARGKSGNSPLHF	TGTGCCAGTAGTATATTCGCCATTATGCGGGCAAGAGGGAAAAGCGGCAATTCACCCCTCCACTTT
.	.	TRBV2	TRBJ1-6	CASSEGGRPNSPLHF	TGTGCCAGCAGTGAAGGGGGCCGACCTAATTCACCCCTCCACTTT
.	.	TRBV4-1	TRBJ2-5	CASSQWEMGGEETQYF	TGCGCCAGCAGCCAATGGGAGATGGGCGGGGAAGAGACCCAGTACTTC
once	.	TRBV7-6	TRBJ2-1	CASSVSGSSYNEQFF	TGTGCCAGCAGCGTGAGCGGCAGCTCCTACAATGAGCAGTTCTTC
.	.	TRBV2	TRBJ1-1	CASRGGMNTEAFF	TGTGCCAGCAGGGGGGGCATGAACACTGAAGCTTTCTTT
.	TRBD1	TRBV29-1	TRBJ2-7	CSVGQGIHYEQYF	TGCAGCGTCGGACAGGGAATACACTACGAGCAGTACTTC
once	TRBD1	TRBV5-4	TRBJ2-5	CASSLRGQETQYF	TGTGCCAGCAGTCTCAGGGGGCAAGAGACCCAGTACTTC
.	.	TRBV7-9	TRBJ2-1	CASSLVIGGPEQFF	TGTGCCAGCAGCTTAGTGATAGGAGGCCCTGAGCAGTTCTTC
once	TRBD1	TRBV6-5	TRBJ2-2	CASTPGQPNTGELFF	TGTGCCAGCACCCCGGGACAGCCGAACACCGGGGAGCTGTTTTTT
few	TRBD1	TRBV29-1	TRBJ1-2	CSVNPGQGASRPYGYTF	TGCAGCGTTAACCCGGGACAGGGGGCATCAAGACCCTATGGCTACACCTTC
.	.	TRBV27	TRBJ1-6	CASSYGVGLGSSPLHF	TGTGCCAGCAGTTATGGGGTGGGGTTGGGGAGCTCACCCCTCCACTTT
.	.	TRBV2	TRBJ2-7	CASRGTLHIHEQYF	TGTGCCAGCAGAGGGACATTGCACATCCACGAGCAGTACTTC
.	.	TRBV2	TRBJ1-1	CAIGQNTEAFF	TGTGCCATAGGACAGAACACTGAAGCTTTCTTT
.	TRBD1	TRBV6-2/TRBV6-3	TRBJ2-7	CASSHRGPKYEQYF	TGTGCCAGCAGTCACAGGGGCCCCAAATACGAGCAGTACTTC
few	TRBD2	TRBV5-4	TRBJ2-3	CASSFGLAGADTQYF	TGTGCCAGCAGCTTTGGGCTAGCGGGGGCAGATACGCAGTATTTT
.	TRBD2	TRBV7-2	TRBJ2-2	CASSFSSSGGGTGELFF	TGTGCCAGCAGCTTTAGTTCTAGCGGGGGAGGCACCGGGGAGCTGTTTTTT
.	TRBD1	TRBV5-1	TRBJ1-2	CASSLEGNRGRGYTF	TGCGCCAGCAGCTTGGAGGGGAACAGGGGGCGCGGCTACACCTTC
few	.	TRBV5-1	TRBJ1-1	CASSATSFVSEAFF	TGCGCCAGCAGCGCGACTTCTTTTGTATCTGAAGCTTTCTTT
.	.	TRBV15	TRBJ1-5	CATSRDGGDQPQHF	TGTGCCACCAGCAGAGATGGAGGGGATCAGCCCCAGCATTTT
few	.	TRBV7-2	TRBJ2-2	CASRPEYPNTGELFF	TGTGCCAGCAGGCCCGAGTACCCGAACACCGGGGAGCTGTTTTTT
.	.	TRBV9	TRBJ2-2	CASSLDSHTGELFF	TGTGCCAGCAGCCTCGATTCTCACACCGGGGAGCTGTTTTTT
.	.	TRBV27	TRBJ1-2	CASSYEYTF	TGTGCCAGCAGTTATGAGTACACCTTC
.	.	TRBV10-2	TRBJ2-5	CASSEAGRETQYF	TGCGCCAGCAGTGAAGCTGGGAGGGAGACCCAGTACTTC
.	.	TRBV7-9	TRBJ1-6	CASSPRDRDNSPLHF	TGTGCCAGCAGCCCCAGGGACCGAGATAATTCACCCCTCCACTTT
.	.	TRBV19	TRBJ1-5	CASSILQGLHQPQHF	TGTGCCAGTAGTATCCTACAGGGTCTGCATCAGCCCCAGCATTTT
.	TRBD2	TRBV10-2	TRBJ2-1	CASGRGTSGGNEQFF	TGCGCCAGCGGCCGAGGGACTAGCGGGGGGAATGAGCAGTTCTTC
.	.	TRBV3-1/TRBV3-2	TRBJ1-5	CASSQVFNQPQHF	TGTGCCAGCAGCCAGGTGTTCAATCAGCCCCAGCATTTT
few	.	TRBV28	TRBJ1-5	CASSLPADSNQPQHF	TGTGCCAGCAGTCTACCCGCAGATAGCAATCAGCCCCAGCATTTT
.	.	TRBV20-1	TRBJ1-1	CSAKYGTEAFF	TGCAGTGCTAAATACGGCACTGAAGCTTTCTTT
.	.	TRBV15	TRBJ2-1	CATSRDAEYEQFF	TGTGCCACCAGCAGAGATGCGGAGTATGAGCAGTTCTTC
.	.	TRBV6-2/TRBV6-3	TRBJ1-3	CASSYLGNTIYF	TGTGCCAGCAGTTATTTGGGAAACACCATATATTTT
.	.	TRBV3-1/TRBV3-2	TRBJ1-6	CASSHLGRRAARSPLHF	TGTGCCAGCAGCCATCTCGGGCGAAGGGCAGCGCGTTCACCCCTCCACTTT
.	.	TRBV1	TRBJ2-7	CTSTSGGGRRYEQYF	TGCACCAGCACCTCCGGGGGGGGGCGTCGGTACGAGCAGTACTTC
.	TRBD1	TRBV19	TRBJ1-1	CASSKERTGGMNTEAFF	TGTGCCAGTAGTAAAGAAAGGACAGGCGGAATGAACACTGAAGCTTTCTTT
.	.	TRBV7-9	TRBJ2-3	CASSSPGTDTQYF	TGTGCCAGCAGCTCCCCCGGCACAGATACGCAGTATTTT
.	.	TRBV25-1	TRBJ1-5	CASSDCIQGWPHQPQHF	TGTGCCAGCAGTGATTGTATTCAAGGTTGGCCCCATCAGCCCCAGCATTTT
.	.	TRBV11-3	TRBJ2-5	CASSFFDSTTKYF	TGTGCCAGCAGCTTCTTTGACAGCACTACCAAGTACTTC
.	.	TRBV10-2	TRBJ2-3	CASSDLRGRSTDTQYF	TGCGCCAGCAGTGATCTACGGGGGCGCAGCACAGATACGCAGTATTTT
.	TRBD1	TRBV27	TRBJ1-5	CASSDRDDQPQHF	TGTGCCAGTTCCGACAGGGACGATCAGCCCCAGCATTTT